Listed below are T cell receptor beta chains from one sample, sequenced in a study of blood T cells in healthy people across ages. TCRdb analysed the 5' RACE reads with MiXCR anew, one entry per CDR3 protein. The sample has approximately 2,000,000 distinct CDR3 sequences; roughly 43% are singletons. Sequencing was carried out using blood. The receptors were sampled from a human donor in good health. CDR3s include the opening cysteine and the closing phenylalanine or tryptophan. Fields, in order: J gene, D gene, clone size, V gene, CDR3 DNA, CDR3 protein. A D gene is named only where the DNA matches it firmly. Size values are once, few and many counts, or a class for expanded clones, and some rows have none.

>TRBJ2-7|NA|few|TRBV7-8
TGTGCCAGCAGCCCCGCGGGACTGTTCTCCTACGAGCAGTACTTC
CASSPAGLFSYEQYF
>TRBJ1-5|TRBD1|NA|TRBV6-1
TGTGCCAGCACTTCTAAGGGGGGACAGCGTCAGCCCCAGCATTTT
CASTSKGGQRQPQHF
>TRBJ2-3|TRBD1|NA|TRBV11-2
TGTGCCAGCAGCTTAGATGGACAGGGTCAAGATACGCAGTATTTT
CASSLDGQGQDTQYF
>TRBJ1-1|NA|once|TRBV29-1
TGCAGCGTTGAGGGAGACACTGAAGCTTTCTTT
CSVEGDTEAFF
>TRBJ2-3|TRBD1|few|TRBV2
TGTGCCAGCATGGACAGGCGGCTTGGGAATACGCAGTATTTT
CASMDRRLGNTQYF
>TRBJ2-2|NA|NA|TRBV12-3/TRBV12-4
TGTGCCAGCAGTTCCTCAGGGCGGACCGGGGAGCTGTTTTTT
CASSSSGRTGELFF
>TRBJ2-7|NA|few|TRBV7-9
TGTGCTAGCAGCTCCGTTACCGGACTTACGGTCTACGAGCAGTACTTC
CASSSVTGLTVYEQYF
>TRBJ1-2|NA|NA|TRBV24-1
TGCGCCACCAGTGAATCGCGGGATACGGGCTACACCTTC
CATSESRDTGYTF
>TRBJ2-7|TRBD2|NA|TRBV12-3/TRBV12-4
TGTGCCAGCTCACTAGCGGGAGGGAAGGCGAGAAACGAGCAGTACTTC
CASSLAGGKARNEQYF
>TRBJ2-1|NA|NA|TRBV9
TGTGCCAGCAGCGTAGGTCAATGGGGGGCGGTCAATGAGCAGTTCTTC
CASSVGQWGAVNEQFF
>TRBJ1-1|TRBD1|NA|TRBV6-1
TGTGCCAGCAGTGATCGGACAGGTTCCTACTCGGAAGCTTTCTTT
CASSDRTGSYSEAFF
>TRBJ1-1|NA|few|TRBV12-3/TRBV12-4
TGTGCCAGCACCATAGATAACACTGAAGCTTTCTTT
CASTIDNTEAFF
>TRBJ2-3|TRBD2|NA|TRBV20-1
TGCAGTGCTAGACGGGTTAGCGGGGGGGCTACAGATACGCAGTATTTT
CSARRVSGGATDTQYF
>TRBJ2-7|NA|NA|TRBV6-5
TGTGCCAGCAGCTACTCCGACCCTGGGGAGCAGTACTTC
CASSYSDPGEQYF
>TRBJ2-7|NA|NA|TRBV6-5
TGTGCCAGCAAAAAAAACTACGAGCAGTACTTC
CASKKNYEQYF
>TRBJ2-1|NA|NA|TRBV7-2
TGTGCCAGCAGCTTAGTTAGTAGCGTTGAGCAGTTCTTC
CASSLVSSVEQFF
>TRBJ2-1|TRBD2|NA|TRBV12-5
TGTGCTAGTGGTCCTTGGGGACTAGCGGGGGGGAGGAATGAGCAGTTCTTC
CASGPWGLAGGRNEQFF
>TRBJ1-1|NA|NA|TRBV6-2/TRBV6-3
TGTGCCAGCATCGCTCCGCATTATGAAGCTTTCTTT
CASIAPHYEAFF
>TRBJ2-1|TRBD2|few|TRBV20-1
TGCAGTGCTAGTAGCGGGGTTTCCTATGAGCAGTTCTTC
CSASSGVSYEQFF
>TRBJ1-4|TRBD1|NA|TRBV7-9
TGTGCCAGCAGGCCCGCGGGAGGGGGCGAAGGCGAAAAACTGTTTTTT
CASRPAGGGEGEKLFF
>TRBJ2-3|TRBD1|NA|TRBV5-6
TGTGCCAGCAGCTCAGGGGGTTTTGGAGATACGCAGTATTTT
CASSSGGFGDTQYF
>TRBJ2-7|NA|once|TRBV4-3
TGCGCCAGCAGCCAAGCAATGACGGCGGGGATAGGGGAGCAGTACTTC
CASSQAMTAGIGEQYF
>TRBJ2-7|NA|NA|TRBV5-1
TGCGCCAGCAGCTTGGCCCTTGGGGGAAGTGGCGAGCAGTACTTC
CASSLALGGSGEQYF
>TRBJ2-1|TRBD2|NA|TRBV5-1
TGCGCCAGCAGCCCCCCTAGCGGGGGATTTTACCGGGGGTTCTTC
CASSPPSGGFYRGFF
>TRBJ2-7|TRBD2|few|TRBV7-2
TGTGCCAGCAAGGAGACTAGCGGGAGTAATCACGAGCAGTACTTC
CASKETSGSNHEQYF
>TRBJ2-1|NA|many|TRBV7-2
TGTGCCAGCAGCGGCGGCATTCAGTACAATGAGCAGTTCTTC
CASSGGIQYNEQFF
>TRBJ1-4|TRBD1|NA|TRBV28
TGTGCCAGCAGTGTAGTCGACAGGGAGGGCGATGAAAAACTGTTTTTT
CASSVVDREGDEKLFF
>TRBJ2-3|TRBD1|NA|TRBV5-1
TGCGCCAGCAGCTGGGGACAGCAGTACACAGATACGCAGTATTTT
CASSWGQQYTDTQYF
>TRBJ1-2|NA|NA|TRBV20-1
TGCAGTGCTAGAGGTTCAGGTGGTAGCTATGGCTACACCTTC
CSARGSGGSYGYTF
>TRBJ1-2|NA|NA|TRBV14
TGTGCCAGCAGCCAATTTCTTACGCCTGCTTATGGCTACACCTTC
CASSQFLTPAYGYTF
>TRBJ1-2|NA|NA|TRBV5-1
TGCGCCAGCAGCTTGTCGCAGGGGAAACTGGATGGCTACACCTTC
CASSLSQGKLDGYTF
>TRBJ1-2|NA|NA|TRBV15
TGTGCCACCAGCAGAGTGGACAGCCCTTCCTACACCTTC
CATSRVDSPSYTF
>TRBJ1-2|NA|NA|TRBV20-1
TGCAGTGCTAGGGTCCGTAACTATGGCTACACCTTC
CSARVRNYGYTF
>TRBJ2-3|NA|few|TRBV7-6
TGTGCCAGCAGCCTCCGGACTACCCGCACAGATACGCAGTATTTT
CASSLRTTRTDTQYF
>TRBJ1-4|NA|once|TRBV4-1
TGCGCCAGCAGCCAAGGGGACGACGATGAAAAACTGTTTTTT
CASSQGDDDEKLFF
>TRBJ2-7|TRBD2|NA|TRBV7-8
TGTGCCAGCAGCTCGTCCGGGACTACCGAGCAGTACTTC
CASSSSGTTEQYF
>TRBJ1-2|TRBD1|many|TRBV7-2
TGTGCCAGCAGCCCCGACAGGGTTACGGGAAATGGCTACACCTTC
CASSPDRVTGNGYTF
>TRBJ2-3|TRBD2|few|TRBV11-2
TGTGCCAGCAGCTTATTAGCGGGGGGGAGGGACCCCAGCACAGATACGCAGTATTTT
CASSLLAGGRDPSTDTQYF
>TRBJ1-5|NA|NA|TRBV7-9
TGTGCCAGCAGTTCAATCGAGGGGTCCCAGCCCCAGCATTTT
CASSSIEGSQPQHF
>TRBJ1-6|NA|NA|TRBV29-1
TGCAGCGTTGAAGATCTCGGGGGAGATTATAATTCACCCCTCCACTTT
CSVEDLGGDYNSPLHF
>TRBJ2-1|NA|NA|TRBV12-3/TRBV12-4
TGTGCCAGCAGTATGTCGATCTTGCAGTTCTTC
CASSMSILQFF
>TRBJ2-7|TRBD1|NA|TRBV7-3
TGTGCCAGCAGCTCAGGGGGCCCCGGGATATTAAGCAACGAGCAGTACTTC
CASSSGGPGILSNEQYF
>TRBJ2-2|TRBD2|few|TRBV2
TGTGCCAGCAGTGCGACTAGCGGGGGTGGCGGGGAGCTGTTTTTT
CASSATSGGGGELFF
>TRBJ1-6|NA|few|TRBV5-1
TGCGCCAGCAGCTTGGCCGGGGTGGACAATTCACCCCTCCACTTT
CASSLAGVDNSPLHF
>TRBJ2-7|NA|NA|TRBV7-3
TGTGCCAGCAGCTTTGACCAACCCTACGAGCAGTACTTC
CASSFDQPYEQYF
>TRBJ2-5|TRBD1|few|TRBV24-1
TGTGCCACCAGTGATACCGGGACAGTTGAGACCCAGTACTTC
CATSDTGTVETQYF
>TRBJ2-7|NA|NA|TRBV29-1
TGCAGCGTTGAAGAAGGGGTACAAAACGAGCAGTACTTC
CSVEEGVQNEQYF
>TRBJ1-1|TRBD1|NA|TRBV4-3
TGCGCCAGCAGCCAAGACCTTGGAGAGGACAGGGTAGGTACTGAAGCTTTCTTT
CASSQDLGEDRVGTEAFF
>TRBJ2-1|TRBD1|few|TRBV7-3
TGTGCCAGCAGCTCATCCGGGACAGGGAGCCATGAGCAGTTCTTC
CASSSSGTGSHEQFF
>TRBJ1-1|NA|NA|TRBV7-9
TGTGCCAGCAGCTTTTTCGGCCTGGAGGGGACTGAAGCTTTCTTT
CASSFFGLEGTEAFF
>TRBJ1-2|NA|NA|TRBV5-1
TGCGCCAGCAGCTTCGACTATGATGGCTACACCTTC
CASSFDYDGYTF
>TRBJ2-3|TRBD1|NA|TRBV29-1
TGCGGCGTAGCTGGGACAGGGTCAATTCTAGGAGATACGCAGTATTTT
CGVAGTGSILGDTQYF
>TRBJ1-3|NA|NA|TRBV10-3
TGTGCCATGAAGGTCGCCTCTGGAAACACCATATATTTT
CAMKVASGNTIYF
>TRBJ2-1|NA|few|TRBV7-2
TGTGCCAGCAGCTTTCACGCAGGGGGGGACAATGAGCAGTTCTTC
CASSFHAGGDNEQFF